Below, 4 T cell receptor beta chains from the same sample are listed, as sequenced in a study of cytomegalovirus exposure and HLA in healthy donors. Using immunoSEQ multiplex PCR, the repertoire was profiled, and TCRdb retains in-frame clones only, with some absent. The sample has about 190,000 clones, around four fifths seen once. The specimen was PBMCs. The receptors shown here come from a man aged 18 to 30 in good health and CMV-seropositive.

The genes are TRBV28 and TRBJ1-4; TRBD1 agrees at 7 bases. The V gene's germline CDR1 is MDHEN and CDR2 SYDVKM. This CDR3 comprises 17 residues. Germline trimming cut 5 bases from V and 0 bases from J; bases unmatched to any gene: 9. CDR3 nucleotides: TGTGCCAGCAGTCAACCACAGGGGAGTGCAACTAATGAAAAACTGTTTTTT. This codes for CASSQPQGSATNEKLFF.

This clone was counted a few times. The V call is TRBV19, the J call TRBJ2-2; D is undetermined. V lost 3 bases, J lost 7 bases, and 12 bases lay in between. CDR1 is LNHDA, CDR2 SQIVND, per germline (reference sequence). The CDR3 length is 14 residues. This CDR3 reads CASSIERGIGELFF. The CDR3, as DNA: TGTGCCAGTAGTATCGAACGAGGTATCGGGGAGCTGTTTTTT.

The CDR3 loop is CASSPPGPREREQFF. The CDR3 bases are TGTGCCAGCAGTCCCCCGGGTCCTCGGGAGAGGGAGCAGTTCTTC. The rearrangement links TRBV6-5 to TRBJ2-1; D might be TRBD2 (6 bases). The ends were cut back, 5 bases at V and 10 bases at J, with 21 bases in the middle. Germline V gives CDR1 MNHEY, CDR2 SVGAGI. There are 15 residues in the CDR3.

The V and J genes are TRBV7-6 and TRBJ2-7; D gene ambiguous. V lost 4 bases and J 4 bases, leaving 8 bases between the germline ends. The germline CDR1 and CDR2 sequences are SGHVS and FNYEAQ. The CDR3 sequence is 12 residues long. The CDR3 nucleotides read TGTGCCAGCAGCTCACCGCGTTACGAGCAGTACTTC. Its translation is CASSSPRYEQYF.